This is a list of T cell receptor beta chains from one sample in a study of blood T cell repertoires in COVID-19. The data were produced by immunoSEQ multiplex PCR, yet TCRdb's version contains in-frame clones alone and is incomplete. The data contain 330,000 or so clones, about 88% of them seen just once; the ten biggest clones take up 2.5% to 3%. Sequenced sample: PBMCs or T cells enriched from blood (not recorded which). The receptor source for this set is a woman aged 25 to 39 who had recovered from COVID-19. Both conserved end residues are part of each CDR3. The order of the fields is CDR3 DNA, CDR3 protein, V gene, D gene, J gene, clone size. A D gene is named only where the DNA matches it firmly. Size tells how often a clone was seen (once, few, many) or the class of an expanded clone, and some rows leave it out.

CDR3 DNA: TGTGCCAGCAGCGCAGGGACTAGCGGGGGGAATGAGCAGTTCTTC; CDR3 protein: CASSAGTSGGNEQFF; V gene: TRBV9; D gene: TRBD2; J gene: TRBJ2-1; clone size: once
CDR3 DNA: TGTGCCGCGACCACAGGGAACTATGGCTACACCTTC; CDR3 protein: CAATTGNYGYTF; V gene: TRBV12-3/TRBV12-4; D gene: -; J gene: TRBJ1-2; clone size: -
CDR3 DNA: TGTGCCACCAGTGATCGGAGGGGAATCGGCGAGCAGTACTTC; CDR3 protein: CATSDRRGIGEQYF; V gene: TRBV24-1; D gene: -; J gene: TRBJ2-7; clone size: -
CDR3 DNA: TGCGCCAGCAGCACCACCACGACAGGGGAGGGAGCTTTCTTT; CDR3 protein: CASSTTTTGEGAFF; V gene: TRBV10-1; D gene: TRBD1; J gene: TRBJ1-1; clone size: -
CDR3 DNA: TGTGCCAGCAGATCGGGACAGATCTTCTATGGCTACACCTTC; CDR3 protein: CASRSGQIFYGYTF; V gene: TRBV27; D gene: TRBD1; J gene: TRBJ1-2; clone size: -
CDR3 DNA: TGTGCCAGCTCACCTACAGGGCTCGACACCGGGGAGCTGTTTTTT; CDR3 protein: CASSPTGLDTGELFF; V gene: TRBV18; D gene: -; J gene: TRBJ2-2; clone size: once
CDR3 DNA: TGTGCCAGCAGTCTAACAGTTGAAGCTTTCTTT; CDR3 protein: CASSLTVEAFF; V gene: TRBV2; D gene: -; J gene: TRBJ1-1; clone size: -
CDR3 DNA: TGTGCCAGCAGGAGACAGGCGACGGACAATTCACCCCTCCACTTT; CDR3 protein: CASRRQATDNSPLHF; V gene: TRBV2; D gene: -; J gene: TRBJ1-6; clone size: -
CDR3 DNA: TGTGCCAGCAGCGTAGTGAATCTACGCGTGTTC; CDR3 protein: CASSVVNLRVF; V gene: TRBV9; D gene: -; J gene: TRBJ2-7; clone size: -
CDR3 DNA: TGTGCCAGCAGAAACCCGGGACAGTCCTACGAGCAGTACTTC; CDR3 protein: CASRNPGQSYEQYF; V gene: TRBV5-5; D gene: TRBD1; J gene: TRBJ2-7; clone size: -
CDR3 DNA: TGTGCCAGCAGCTCTAGCGGGGGGGCTCAAGAGACCCAGTACTTC; CDR3 protein: CASSSSGGAQETQYF; V gene: TRBV7-3; D gene: TRBD2; J gene: TRBJ2-5; clone size: -
CDR3 DNA: TGTGCCAGCAGAACGGGACAGGGGGCTCTGGATGAGCAGTTCTTC; CDR3 protein: CASRTGQGALDEQFF; V gene: TRBV25-1; D gene: TRBD1; J gene: TRBJ2-1; clone size: -
CDR3 DNA: TGTGCCAGCAGCTTAGCGGGACAGGGCTCTGGAAACACCATATATTTT; CDR3 protein: CASSLAGQGSGNTIYF; V gene: TRBV7-9; D gene: TRBD1; J gene: TRBJ1-3; clone size: -
CDR3 DNA: TGCGCCAGCAGCCCAGGGACAGACACCTACGAGCAGTACTTC; CDR3 protein: CASSPGTDTYEQYF; V gene: TRBV5-1; D gene: TRBD1; J gene: TRBJ2-7; clone size: -
CDR3 DNA: TGTGCCAGCAGCTTAGACGAGGATCAGCCCCAGCATTTT; CDR3 protein: CASSLDEDQPQHF; V gene: TRBV7-9; D gene: -; J gene: TRBJ1-5; clone size: -
CDR3 DNA: TGTGCCAGTAGTACAAGGACAGGCCGTGAAAAACTGTTTTTT; CDR3 protein: CASSTRTGREKLFF; V gene: TRBV19; D gene: TRBD1; J gene: TRBJ1-4; clone size: -
CDR3 DNA: TGTGCCAGCAGCTTAGTAAGGGGACAGGGGCCCGGAAACACCATATATTTT; CDR3 protein: CASSLVRGQGPGNTIYF; V gene: TRBV11-2; D gene: TRBD1; J gene: TRBJ1-3; clone size: few
CDR3 DNA: TGCGCCAGCATCCGAGGGGGAGGGCATTGGTCCTACGAGCAGTACTTC; CDR3 protein: CASIRGGGHWSYEQYF; V gene: TRBV4-1; D gene: -; J gene: TRBJ2-7; clone size: -
CDR3 DNA: TGCGCCAGCAGTTGGACTGGAAACACAGATACGCAGTATTTT; CDR3 protein: CASSWTGNTDTQYF; V gene: TRBV10-2; D gene: -; J gene: TRBJ2-3; clone size: once
CDR3 DNA: TGTGCCAGTAGTCCTGACAGCACTAACTATGGCTACACCTTC; CDR3 protein: CASSPDSTNYGYTF; V gene: TRBV19; D gene: -; J gene: TRBJ1-2; clone size: -
CDR3 DNA: TGTGCCAGCAGCCCCCCCGGGACATGGAATGAAAAACTGTTTTTT; CDR3 protein: CASSPPGTWNEKLFF; V gene: TRBV14; D gene: -; J gene: TRBJ1-4; clone size: -
CDR3 DNA: TGCAGCGTTGGGGGCGCCGGGGAGCTGTTTTTT; CDR3 protein: CSVGGAGELFF; V gene: TRBV29-1; D gene: -; J gene: TRBJ2-2; clone size: -